This T cell receptor (beta chain) was recorded in a study of blood T cells in healthy people across ages. About the study: The template switching approach captured approximately one barcoded beta molecule for every two T cells.

Those donating, healthy Caucasian individuals from Russia, were aged roughly 6 to 100. The authors drew around 11 milliliters of peripheral blood from each donor. It was with a sample-barcoded 5' primer and a J-beta primer mix that a second PCR of about 6 to 12 cycles was run. CDR3-containing paired-end reads numbered at least 2.5 million in each sample. TCRdb used MiXCR to reprocess the 5' RACE reads, holding one entry per CDR3 protein. This sample carries around 1.1 million distinct CDR3 sequences, 35% to 45% of them seen once, and the ten largest clones take around 13%. This clonotype has at least ten counts. This CDR3 has 14 amino acids. Looked up from germline, CDR1 is SGDLS and CDR2 is YYNGEE. The germline V and J ends were trimmed by 0 bases and 4 bases, with 9 bases remaining between them.

Material for sequencing was blood. The genes are TRBV9 and TRBJ2-3; D assignment may be TRBD1 or TRBD2 (5 bases each). This clonotype was sampled from a man in his late teens or twenties in good health. CDR3 coding DNA: TGTGCCAGCAGCGTAGGAGGGGATGCAGATACGCAGTATTTT. Amino acid sequence: CASSVGGDADTQYF.